This is a list of T cell receptor beta chains from one sample in a study of T cell responses to AZD1222 COVID-19 vaccine. The repertoire was sequenced with immunoSEQ multiplex PCR; TCRdb's copy has only in-frame clones and lacks some. The profile shows 70,000 to 80,000 clones, 86% of them singletons. The sample consisted of peripheral blood, taken on day 0 of AZD1222 vaccination. All receptors come from an adult in good health. Each CDR3 is given with its conserved first and last residue.

v_call cdr3_aa
TRBV5-4 CASSSGTGSYEQYF
TRBV9 CASSVEGRNTEAFF
TRBV5-8 CASSLAYSRRNQPQHF
TRBV5-1 CASSLLQGEGDTQYF
TRBV7-3 CASSRQGGLQTGDTQYF
TRBV19 CASSSRQGEGNQPQHF
TRBV4-1 CASSPALGGWQFF
TRBV4-1 CASSLEGWGQGLQYF
TRBV18 CASSRALAGQETQYF
TRBV15 CATSRDEGNYGYTF
TRBV5-1 CASTPSGNTEAFF
TRBV4-3 CASSQDWAGGTDTQYF
TRBV5-6 CASSLPTGADTQYF
TRBV24-1 CATSATPGQDDSYEQYF
TRBV11-1 CASRQQQGERRYEQYF
TRBV4-1 CASSQHLQVKPGYTF
TRBV7-8 CASSLASLNEQYF
TRBV14 CASSFNPGQTSTDTQYF
TRBV10-3 CAISADREGKLFF
TRBV24-1 CATSGGGSYEQYF
TRBV2 CASSSRNSYNSPLHF
TRBV7-6 CASSPGLAGGTDTQYF
TRBV19 CASIQDRGRTEAFF
TRBV7-9 CASSLYHTQYF
TRBV2 CASSESEGRETQYF
TRBV19 CASSPGAGAETQYF
TRBV5-6 CASSLFATLSGNTIYF
TRBV15 CATSSDRGQETQYF
TRBV28 CASRAGVGELFF
TRBV4-2 CASSQEILGQPQHF
TRBV5-4 CASSLAGLSLSYNEQFF
TRBV6-5 CASRKRGTQETQYF
TRBV7-9 CASSPKVNSPLHF
TRBV4-2 CASSQDPLAGGLNEQFF
TRBV7-3 CASSLQGGSETQYF
TRBV25-1 CASQAYNEKLFF
TRBV2 CASSFGQGGTEAFF
TRBV6-1 CASSEIGRNQPQHF
TRBV14 CASSLGLAGVNTQYF
TRBV5-4 CASRTGGSNEQFF
TRBV30 CAWNRGDTEAFF
TRBV20-1 CSASDPAQYF
TRBV5-4 CASSFFGSGYNEQFF
TRBV9 CASSDTGANVLTF
TRBV7-3 CASSLNGGNSGANVLTF
TRBV28 CASSSGHTEAFF
TRBV7-3 CASSFGATQNIQYF
TRBV29-1 CSVGEGAAFF
TRBV27 CASSRDRGGELFF